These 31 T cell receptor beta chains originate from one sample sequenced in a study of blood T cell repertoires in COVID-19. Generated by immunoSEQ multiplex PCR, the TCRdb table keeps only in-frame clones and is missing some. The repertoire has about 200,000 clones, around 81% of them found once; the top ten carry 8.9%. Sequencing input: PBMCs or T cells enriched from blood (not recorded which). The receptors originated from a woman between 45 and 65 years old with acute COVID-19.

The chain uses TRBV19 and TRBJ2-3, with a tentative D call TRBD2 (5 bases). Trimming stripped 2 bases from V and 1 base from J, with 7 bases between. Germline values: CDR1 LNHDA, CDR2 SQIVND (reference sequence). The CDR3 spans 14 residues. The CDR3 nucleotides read TGTGCCAGTAGTATAAACGGGGGCACAGATACGCAGTATTTT. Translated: CASSINGGTDTQYF.

The CDR3 spells CATSDSTSGRETQYF. CDR3 coding DNA: TGTGCCACCAGTGACTCGACTAGCGGGAGAGAGACCCAGTACTTC. V gene TRBV24-1 combines with J gene TRBJ2-5, with 12 bases that match TRBD2. The length of the CDR3 is 15 residues. Germline lookup yields CDR1 KGHDR and CDR2 SFDVKD. Trimming at V came to 4 bases and at J to 4 bases, leaving 3 bases not matched to a gene.

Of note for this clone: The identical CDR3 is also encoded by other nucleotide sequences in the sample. The CDR3 loop reads CASSSGRDYNEQFF. The CDR3 nucleotides are TGTGCCAGTAGTTCCGGACGGGACTACAATGAGCAGTTCTTC. The chain joins TRBV19 to TRBJ2-1; maybe TRBD2 (5 bases). Germline CDR1 is LNHDA and CDR2 is SQIVND (reference sequence). The CDR3 is made up of 14 amino acids. V was pared by 5 bases and J by 3 bases, with 11 bases between. Full variable domain (remainder filled in from reference TRBV19 and TRBJ2-1): DGGITQSPKYLFRKEGQNVTLSCEQNLNHDAMYWYRQDPGQGLRLIYYSQIVNDFQKGDIAEGYSVSREKKESFPLTVTSAQKNPTAFYLCASSSGRDYNEQFFGPGTRLTVL.

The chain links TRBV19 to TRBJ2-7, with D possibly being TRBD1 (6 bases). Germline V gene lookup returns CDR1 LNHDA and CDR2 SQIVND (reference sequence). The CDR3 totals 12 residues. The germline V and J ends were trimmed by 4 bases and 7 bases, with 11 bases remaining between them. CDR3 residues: CASSKQGLEQYF. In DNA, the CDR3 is TGTGCCAGTAGTAAACAGGGTTTGGAGCAGTACTTC.

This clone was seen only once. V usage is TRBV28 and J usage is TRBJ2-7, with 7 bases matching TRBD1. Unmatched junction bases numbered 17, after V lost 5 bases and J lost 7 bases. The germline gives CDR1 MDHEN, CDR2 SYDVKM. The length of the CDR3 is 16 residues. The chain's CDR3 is CASSAFMVDRRIEQYF. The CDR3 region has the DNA TGTGCCAGCAGTGCTTTTATGGTGGACAGGCGCATAGAGCAGTACTTC.

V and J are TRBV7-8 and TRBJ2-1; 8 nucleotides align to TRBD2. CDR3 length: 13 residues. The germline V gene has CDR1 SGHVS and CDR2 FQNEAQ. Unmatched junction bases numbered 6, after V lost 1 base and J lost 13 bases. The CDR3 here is CASSLGREGQQFF. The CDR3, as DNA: TGTGCCAGCAGCTTAGGACGGGAGGGCCAACAGTTCTTC.

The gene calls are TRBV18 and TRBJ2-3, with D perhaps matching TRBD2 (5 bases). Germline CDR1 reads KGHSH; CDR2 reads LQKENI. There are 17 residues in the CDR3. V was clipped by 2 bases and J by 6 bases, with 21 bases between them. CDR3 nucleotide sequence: TGTGCCAGCTCACCAAGAGTCCTAGCATCGGGGTGGGATACGCAGTATTTT. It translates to CASSPRVLASGWDTQYF. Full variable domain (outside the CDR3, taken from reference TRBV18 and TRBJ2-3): NAGVMQNPRHLVRRRGQEARLRCSPMKGHSHVYWYRQLPEEGLKFMVYLQKENIIDESGMPKERFSAEFPKEGPSILRIQQVVRGDSAAYFCASSPRVLASGWDTQYFGPGTRLTVL.

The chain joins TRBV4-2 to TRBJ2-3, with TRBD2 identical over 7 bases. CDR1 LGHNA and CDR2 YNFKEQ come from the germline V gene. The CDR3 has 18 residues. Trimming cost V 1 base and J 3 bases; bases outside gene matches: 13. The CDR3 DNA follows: TGTGCCAGCAGCCAAGCCGGGCTAGCGGTAGGATTGACAGATACGCAGTATTTT. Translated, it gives CASSQAGLAVGLTDTQYF.

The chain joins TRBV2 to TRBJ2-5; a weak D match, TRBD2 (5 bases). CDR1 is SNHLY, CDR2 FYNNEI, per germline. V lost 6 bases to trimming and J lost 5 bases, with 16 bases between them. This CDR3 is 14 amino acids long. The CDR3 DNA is TGTGCCAGCAGGACTGGACTTGGACTTGAGACCCAGTACTTC. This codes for CASRTGLGLETQYF.

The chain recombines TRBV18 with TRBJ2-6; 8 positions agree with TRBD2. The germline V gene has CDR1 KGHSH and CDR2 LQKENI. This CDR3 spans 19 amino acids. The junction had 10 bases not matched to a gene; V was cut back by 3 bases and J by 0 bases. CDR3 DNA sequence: TGTGCCAGCTCACCTCAAGGCCTAGCGGGTATCTCTGGGGCCAACGTCCTGACTTTC. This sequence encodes CASSPQGLAGISGANVLTF.

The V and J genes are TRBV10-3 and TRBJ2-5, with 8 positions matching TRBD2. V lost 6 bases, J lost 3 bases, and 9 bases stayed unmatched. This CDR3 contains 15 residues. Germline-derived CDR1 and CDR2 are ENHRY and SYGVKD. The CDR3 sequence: CAISGEPGREETQYF. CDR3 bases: TGTGCCATCAGCGGAGAACCCGGGAGGGAAGAGACCCAGTACTTC.

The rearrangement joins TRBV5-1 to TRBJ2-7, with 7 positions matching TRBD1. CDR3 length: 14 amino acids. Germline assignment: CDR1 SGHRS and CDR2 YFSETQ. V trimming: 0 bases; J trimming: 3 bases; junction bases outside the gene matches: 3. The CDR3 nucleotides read TGCGCCAGCAGCTTGGCGACAGGGATCTACGAGCAGTACTTC. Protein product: CASSLATGIYEQYF.

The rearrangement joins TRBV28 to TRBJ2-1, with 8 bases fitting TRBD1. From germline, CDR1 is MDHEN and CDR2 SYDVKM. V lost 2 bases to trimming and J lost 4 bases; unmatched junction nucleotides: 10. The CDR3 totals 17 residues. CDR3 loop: CASSLPRQGLRYNEQFF. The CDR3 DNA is TGTGCCAGCAGTTTACCCCGACAGGGGCTCAGATACAATGAGCAGTTCTTC.

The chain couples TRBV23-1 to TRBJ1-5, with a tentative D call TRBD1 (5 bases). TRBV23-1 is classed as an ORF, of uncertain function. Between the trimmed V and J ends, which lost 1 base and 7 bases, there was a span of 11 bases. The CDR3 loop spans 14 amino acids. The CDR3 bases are TGCGCCAGCAGTCAATGTTCAGGGCTCCAGCCCCAGCATTTT. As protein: CASSQCSGLQPQHF.

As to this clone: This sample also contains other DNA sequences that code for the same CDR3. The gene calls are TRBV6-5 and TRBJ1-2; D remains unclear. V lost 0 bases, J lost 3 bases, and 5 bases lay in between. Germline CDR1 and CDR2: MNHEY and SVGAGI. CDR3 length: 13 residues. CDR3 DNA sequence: TGTGCCAGCAGTTACTCGCGGGACTATGGCTACACCTTC. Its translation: CASSYSRDYGYTF.

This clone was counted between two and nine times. The CDR3 loop is CASSGLSGSLTDTQYF. CDR3 DNA sequence: TGCGCCAGCAGTGGCTTAAGCGGGAGCCTCACAGATACGCAGTATTTT. V gene TRBV10-2 combines with J gene TRBJ2-3; 8 nucleotides align to TRBD2. Germline values: CDR1 WSHSY, CDR2 SAAADI. The CDR3 has 16 residues. Trimming removed 4 bases from V and 2 bases from J; junction bases left unmatched: 8.

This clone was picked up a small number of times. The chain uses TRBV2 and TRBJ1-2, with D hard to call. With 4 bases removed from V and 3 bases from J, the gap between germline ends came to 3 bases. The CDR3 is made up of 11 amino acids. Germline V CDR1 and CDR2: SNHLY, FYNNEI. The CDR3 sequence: CASSGHYGYTF. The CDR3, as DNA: TGTGCCAGCAGTGGGCACTATGGCTACACCTTC.

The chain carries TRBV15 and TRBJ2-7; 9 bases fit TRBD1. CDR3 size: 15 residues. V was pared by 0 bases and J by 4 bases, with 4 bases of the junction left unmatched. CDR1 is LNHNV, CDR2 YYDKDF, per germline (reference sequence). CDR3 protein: CATSRDGTGSYEQYF. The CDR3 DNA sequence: TGTGCCACCAGCAGAGATGGGACAGGGTCTTACGAGCAGTACTTC.

CDR3 sequence reads: CASSQFQGLDEAFF. The CDR3, as DNA: TGCGCCAGCAGCCAATTCCAGGGCCTGGATGAAGCTTTCTTT. The chain recombines TRBV4-1 with TRBJ1-1, with D tentatively TRBD1 (5 bases). V lost 2 bases to trimming and J lost 7 bases, with 14 bases between them. CDR3 size: 14 residues. CDR1 and CDR2 from the germline V gene are MGHRA and YSYEKL.

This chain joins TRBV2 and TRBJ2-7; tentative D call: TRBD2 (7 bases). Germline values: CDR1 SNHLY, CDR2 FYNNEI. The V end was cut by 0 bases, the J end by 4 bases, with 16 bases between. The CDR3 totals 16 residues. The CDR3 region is CASSEAPSGGPYEQYF. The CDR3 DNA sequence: TGTGCCAGCAGTGAAGCCCCCTCGGGGGGCCCGTACGAGCAGTACTTC.

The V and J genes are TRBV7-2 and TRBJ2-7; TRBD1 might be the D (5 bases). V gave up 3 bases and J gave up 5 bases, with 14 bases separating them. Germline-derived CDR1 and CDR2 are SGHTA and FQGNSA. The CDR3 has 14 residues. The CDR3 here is CASSLTQGAHEQYF. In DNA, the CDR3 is TGTGCCAGCAGCTTGACTCAGGGCGCCCACGAGCAGTACTTC.

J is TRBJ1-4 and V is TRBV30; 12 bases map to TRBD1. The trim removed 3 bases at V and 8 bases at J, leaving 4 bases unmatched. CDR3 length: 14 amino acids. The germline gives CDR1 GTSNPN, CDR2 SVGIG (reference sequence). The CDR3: CAWRGTGGGEKLFF. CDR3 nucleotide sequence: TGTGCCTGGAGGGGGACAGGGGGCGGCGAAAAACTGTTTTTT.

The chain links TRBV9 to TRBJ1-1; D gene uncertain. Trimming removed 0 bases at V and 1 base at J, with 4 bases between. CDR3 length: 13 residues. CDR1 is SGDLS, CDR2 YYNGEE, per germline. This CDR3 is CASSVEPNTEAFF. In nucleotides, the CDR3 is TGTGCCAGCAGCGTAGAGCCGAACACTGAAGCTTTCTTT. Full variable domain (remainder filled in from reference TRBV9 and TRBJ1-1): DSGVTQTPKHLITATGQRVTLRCSPRSGDLSVYWYQQSLDQGLQFLIQYYNGEERAKGNILERFSAQQFPDLHSELNLSSLELGDSALYFCASSVEPNTEAFFGQGTRLTVV.

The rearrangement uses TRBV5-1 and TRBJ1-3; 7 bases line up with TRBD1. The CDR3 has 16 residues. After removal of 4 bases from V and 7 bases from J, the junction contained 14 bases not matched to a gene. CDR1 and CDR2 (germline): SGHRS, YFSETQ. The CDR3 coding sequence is TGCGCCAGCAGCCCGAACACAGGGGTCGTCGGGAACACCATATATTTT. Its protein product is CASSPNTGVVGNTIYF.

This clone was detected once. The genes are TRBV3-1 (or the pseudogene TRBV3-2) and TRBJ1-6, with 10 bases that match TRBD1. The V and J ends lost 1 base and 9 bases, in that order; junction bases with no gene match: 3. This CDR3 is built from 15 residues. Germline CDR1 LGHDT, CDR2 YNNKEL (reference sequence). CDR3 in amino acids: CASSQVGQGVSPLHF. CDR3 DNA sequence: TGTGCCAGCAGCCAAGTTGGACAGGGGGTTTCACCCCTCCACTTT.

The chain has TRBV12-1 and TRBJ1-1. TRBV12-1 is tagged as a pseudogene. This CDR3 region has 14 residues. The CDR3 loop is CASSAEGGNTEAFF. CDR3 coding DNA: TGTGCCAGCAGCGCTGAGGGTGGGAACACTGAAGCTTTCTTT.

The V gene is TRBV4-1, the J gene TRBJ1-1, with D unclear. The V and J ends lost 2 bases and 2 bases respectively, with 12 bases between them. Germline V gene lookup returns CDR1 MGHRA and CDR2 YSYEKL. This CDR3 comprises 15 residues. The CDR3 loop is CASSQREGLNTEAFF. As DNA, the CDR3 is TGCGCCAGCAGCCAAAGGGAGGGTCTAAACACTGAAGCTTTCTTT.

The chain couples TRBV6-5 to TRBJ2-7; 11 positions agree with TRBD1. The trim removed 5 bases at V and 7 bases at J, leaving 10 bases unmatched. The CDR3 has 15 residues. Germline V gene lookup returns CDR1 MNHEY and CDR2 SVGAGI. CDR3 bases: TGTGCCAGCAGTCAGGCCGGGACAGGGGGTGAGGAGCAGTACTTC. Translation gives CASSQAGTGGEEQYF.

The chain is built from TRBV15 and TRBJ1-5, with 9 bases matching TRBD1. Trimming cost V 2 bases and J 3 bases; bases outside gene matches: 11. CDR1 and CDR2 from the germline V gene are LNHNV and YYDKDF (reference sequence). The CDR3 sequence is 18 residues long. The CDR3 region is CATSRLPTGQGPNQPQHF. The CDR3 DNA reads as TGTGCCACCAGCAGACTACCTACAGGACAGGGGCCCAATCAGCCCCAGCATTTT. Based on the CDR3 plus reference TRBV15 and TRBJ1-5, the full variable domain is DAMVIQNPRYQVTQFGKPVTLSCSQTLNHNVMYWYQQKSSQAPKLLFHYYDKDFNNEADTPDNFQSRRPNTSFCFLDIRSPGLGDTAMYLCATSRLPTGQGPNQPQHFGDGTRLSIL.

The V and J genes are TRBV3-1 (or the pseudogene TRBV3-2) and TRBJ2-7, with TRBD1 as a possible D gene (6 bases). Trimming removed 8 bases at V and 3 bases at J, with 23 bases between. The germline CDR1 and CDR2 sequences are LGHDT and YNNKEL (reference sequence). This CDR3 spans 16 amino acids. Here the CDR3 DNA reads TGTGCCAGCCTAAAGCCGGGCAGGGGAGACCTCTACGAGCAGTACTTC. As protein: CASLKPGRGDLYEQYF.

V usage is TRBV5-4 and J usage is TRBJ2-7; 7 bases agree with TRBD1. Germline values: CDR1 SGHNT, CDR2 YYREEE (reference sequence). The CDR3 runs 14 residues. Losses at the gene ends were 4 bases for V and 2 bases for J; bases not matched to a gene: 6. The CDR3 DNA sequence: TGTGCCAGCAGCCCTGGGACAGCCCCCTACGAGCAGTACTTC. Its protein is CASSPGTAPYEQYF.